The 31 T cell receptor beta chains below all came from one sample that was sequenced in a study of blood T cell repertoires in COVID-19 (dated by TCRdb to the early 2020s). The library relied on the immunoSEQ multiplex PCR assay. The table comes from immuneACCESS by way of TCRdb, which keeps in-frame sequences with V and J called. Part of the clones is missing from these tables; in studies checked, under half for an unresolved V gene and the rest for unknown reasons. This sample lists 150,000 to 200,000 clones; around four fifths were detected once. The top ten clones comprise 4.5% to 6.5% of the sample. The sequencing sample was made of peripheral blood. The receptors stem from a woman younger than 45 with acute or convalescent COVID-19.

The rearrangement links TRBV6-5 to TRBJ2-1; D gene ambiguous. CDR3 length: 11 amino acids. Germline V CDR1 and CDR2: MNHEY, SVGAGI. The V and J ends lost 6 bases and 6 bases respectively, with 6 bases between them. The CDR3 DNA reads TGTGCCAGCAGCGCCGGCAATGAGCAGTTCTTC. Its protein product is CASSAGNEQFF.

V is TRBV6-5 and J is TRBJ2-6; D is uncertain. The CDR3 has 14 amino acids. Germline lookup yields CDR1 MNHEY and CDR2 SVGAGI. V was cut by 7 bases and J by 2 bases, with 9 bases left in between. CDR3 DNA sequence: TGTGCCAGCACCGGTGTAGCTGGGGCCAACGTCCTGACTTTC. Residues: CASTGVAGANVLTF.

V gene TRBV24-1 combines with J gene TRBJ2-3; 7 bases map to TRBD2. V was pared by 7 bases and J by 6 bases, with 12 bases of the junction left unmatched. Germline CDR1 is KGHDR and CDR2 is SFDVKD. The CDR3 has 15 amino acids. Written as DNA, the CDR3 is TGTGCCACCAGGGGAGGGCAGGCGGGGGTGGATACGCAGTATTTT. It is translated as CATRGGQAGVDTQYF.

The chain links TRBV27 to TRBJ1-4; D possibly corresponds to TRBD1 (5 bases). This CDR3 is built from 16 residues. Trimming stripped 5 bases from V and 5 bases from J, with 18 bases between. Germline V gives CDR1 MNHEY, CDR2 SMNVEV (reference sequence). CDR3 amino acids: CASSHMTTARNEKLFF. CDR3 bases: TGTGCCAGCAGTCACATGACGACAGCTAGAAATGAAAAACTGTTTTTT.

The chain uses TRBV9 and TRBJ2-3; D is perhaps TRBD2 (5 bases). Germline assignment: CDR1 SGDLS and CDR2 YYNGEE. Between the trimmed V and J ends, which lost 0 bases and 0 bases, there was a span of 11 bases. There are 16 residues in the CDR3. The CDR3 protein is CASSVGSGTSTDTQYF. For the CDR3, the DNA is TGTGCCAGCAGCGTAGGTTCGGGAACTAGCACAGATACGCAGTATTTT.

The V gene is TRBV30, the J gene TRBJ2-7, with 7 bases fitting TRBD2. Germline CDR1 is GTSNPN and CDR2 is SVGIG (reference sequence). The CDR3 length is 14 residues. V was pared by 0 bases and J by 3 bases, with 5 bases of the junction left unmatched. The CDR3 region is CAWSVPAGNYEQYF. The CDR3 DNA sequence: TGTGCCTGGAGTGTACCAGCGGGGAACTACGAGCAGTACTTC.

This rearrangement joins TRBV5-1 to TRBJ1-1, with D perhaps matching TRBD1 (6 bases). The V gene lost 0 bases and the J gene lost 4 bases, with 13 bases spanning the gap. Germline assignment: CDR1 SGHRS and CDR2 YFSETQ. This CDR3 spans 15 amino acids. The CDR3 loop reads CASSLDRGAVTEAFF. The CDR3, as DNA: TGCGCCAGCAGCTTGGATCGGGGGGCGGTCACTGAAGCTTTCTTT.

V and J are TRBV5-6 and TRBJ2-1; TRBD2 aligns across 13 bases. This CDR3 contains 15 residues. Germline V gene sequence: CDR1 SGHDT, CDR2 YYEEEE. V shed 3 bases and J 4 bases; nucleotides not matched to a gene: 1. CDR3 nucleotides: TGTGCCAGCAGCTGGACTAGCGGGAGATACAATGAGCAGTTCTTC. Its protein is CASSWTSGRYNEQFF. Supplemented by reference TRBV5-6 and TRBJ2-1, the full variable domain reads DAGVTQSPTHLIKTRGQQVTLRCSPKSGHDTVSWYQQALGQGPQFIFQYYEEEERQRGNFPDRFSGHQFPNYSSELNVNALLLGDSALYLCASSWTSGRYNEQFFGPGTRLTVL.

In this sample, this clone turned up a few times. The CDR3 nucleotides read TGTGCCAGCTCACCATCGGCAGTAGCCTTTCCAGAGACCCAGTACTTC. This gives the protein CASSPSAVAFPETQYF. The gene calls are TRBV18 and TRBJ2-5; no clear D. CDR1 KGHSH and CDR2 LQKENI come from the germline V gene. V dropped 2 bases and J dropped 4 bases, with 17 bases sitting between them. The CDR3 consists of 16 residues.

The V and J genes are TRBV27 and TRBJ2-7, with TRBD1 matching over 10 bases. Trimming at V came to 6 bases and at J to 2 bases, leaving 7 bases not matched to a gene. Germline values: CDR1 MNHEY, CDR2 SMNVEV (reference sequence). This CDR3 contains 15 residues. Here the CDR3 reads CASRRDRGIAYEQYF. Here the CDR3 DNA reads TGTGCCAGCAGACGGGACAGGGGCATCGCCTACGAGCAGTACTTC.

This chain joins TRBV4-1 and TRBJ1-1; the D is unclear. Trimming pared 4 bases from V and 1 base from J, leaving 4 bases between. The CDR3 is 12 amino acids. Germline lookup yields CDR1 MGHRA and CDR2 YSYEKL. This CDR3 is CASSRANTEAFF. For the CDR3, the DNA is TGCGCCAGCAGCCGCGCGAACACTGAAGCTTTCTTT.

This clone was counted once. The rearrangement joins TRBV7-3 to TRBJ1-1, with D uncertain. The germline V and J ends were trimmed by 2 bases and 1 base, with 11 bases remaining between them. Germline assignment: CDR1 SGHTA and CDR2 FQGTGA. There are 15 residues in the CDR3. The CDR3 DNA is TGTGCCAGCAGCTTAGTACGTCGACAGAACACTGAAGCTTTCTTT. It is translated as CASSLVRRQNTEAFF.

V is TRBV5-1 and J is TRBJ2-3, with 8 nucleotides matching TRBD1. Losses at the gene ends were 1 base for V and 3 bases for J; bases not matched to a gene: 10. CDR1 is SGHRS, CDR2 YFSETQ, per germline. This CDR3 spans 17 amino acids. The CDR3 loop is CASSLQGARRFTDTQYF. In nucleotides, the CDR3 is TGCGCCAGCAGCTTGCAGGGGGCCCGACGTTTTACAGATACGCAGTATTTT. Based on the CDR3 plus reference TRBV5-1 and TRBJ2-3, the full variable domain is KAGVTQTPRYLIKTRGQQVTLSCSPISGHRSVSWYQQTPGQGLQFLFEYFSETQRNKGNFPGRFSGRQFSNSRSEMNVSTLELGDSALYLCASSLQGARRFTDTQYFGPGTRLTVL.

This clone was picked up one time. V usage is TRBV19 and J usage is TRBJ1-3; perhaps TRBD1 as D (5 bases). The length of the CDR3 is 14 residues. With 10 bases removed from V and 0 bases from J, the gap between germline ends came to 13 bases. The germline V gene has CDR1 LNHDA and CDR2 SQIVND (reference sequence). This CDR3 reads CATQTANSGNTIYF. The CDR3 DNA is TGTGCCACCCAGACAGCGAACTCTGGAAACACCATATATTTT.

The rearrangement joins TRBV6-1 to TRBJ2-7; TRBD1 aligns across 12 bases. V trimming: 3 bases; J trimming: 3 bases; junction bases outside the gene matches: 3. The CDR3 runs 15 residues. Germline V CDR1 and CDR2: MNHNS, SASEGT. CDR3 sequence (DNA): TGTGCCAGCAGTGAGGGACAGGGGGCGATCTACGAGCAGTACTTC. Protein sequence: CASSEGQGAIYEQYF.

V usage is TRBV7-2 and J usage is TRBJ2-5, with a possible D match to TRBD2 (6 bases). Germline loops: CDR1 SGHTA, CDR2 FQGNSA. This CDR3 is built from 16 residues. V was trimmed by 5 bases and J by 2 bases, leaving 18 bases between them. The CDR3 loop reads CASSPSGLLKQETQYF. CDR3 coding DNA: TGTGCCAGCAGCCCCTCGGGACTGCTAAAACAAGAGACCCAGTACTTC.

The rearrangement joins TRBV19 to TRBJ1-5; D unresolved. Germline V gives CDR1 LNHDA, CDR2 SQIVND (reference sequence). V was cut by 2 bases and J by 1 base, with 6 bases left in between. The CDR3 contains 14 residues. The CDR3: CASSIRYSNQPQHF. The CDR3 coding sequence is TGTGCCAGTAGTATACGCTACAGCAATCAGCCCCAGCATTTT.

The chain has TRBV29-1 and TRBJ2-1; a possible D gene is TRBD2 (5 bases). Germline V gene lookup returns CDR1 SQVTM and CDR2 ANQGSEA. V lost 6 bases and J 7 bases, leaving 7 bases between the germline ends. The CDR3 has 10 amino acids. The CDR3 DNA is TGCAGCGTCCCGGGGAATGAGCAGTTCTTC. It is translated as CSVPGNEQFF.

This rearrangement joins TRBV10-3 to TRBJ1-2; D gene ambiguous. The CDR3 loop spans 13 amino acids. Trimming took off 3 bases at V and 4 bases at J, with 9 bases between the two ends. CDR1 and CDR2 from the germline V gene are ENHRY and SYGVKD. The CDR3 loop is CAISDREGYGYTF. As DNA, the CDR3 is TGTGCCATCAGTGATCGGGAGGGCTATGGCTACACCTTC.

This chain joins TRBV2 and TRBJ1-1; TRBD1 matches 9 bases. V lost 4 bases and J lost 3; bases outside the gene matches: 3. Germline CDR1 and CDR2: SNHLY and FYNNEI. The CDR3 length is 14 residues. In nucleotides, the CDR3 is TGTGCCAGCAGTGGACGACAGGGGGACACTGAAGCTTTCTTT. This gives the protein CASSGRQGDTEAFF.

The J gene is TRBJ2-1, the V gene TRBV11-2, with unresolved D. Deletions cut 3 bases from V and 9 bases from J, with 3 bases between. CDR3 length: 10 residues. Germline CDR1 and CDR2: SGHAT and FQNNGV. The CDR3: CASSFVEQFF. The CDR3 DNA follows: TGTGCCAGCAGCTTCGTTGAGCAGTTCTTC.

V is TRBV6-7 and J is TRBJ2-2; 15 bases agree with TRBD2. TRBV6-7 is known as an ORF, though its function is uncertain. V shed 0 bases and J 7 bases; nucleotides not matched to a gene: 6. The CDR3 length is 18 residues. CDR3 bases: TGTGCCAGCAGTTACTCAGGACTAGCGGGAGGGCCTAGCGGGGAGCTGTTTTTT. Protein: CASSYSGLAGGPSGELFF.

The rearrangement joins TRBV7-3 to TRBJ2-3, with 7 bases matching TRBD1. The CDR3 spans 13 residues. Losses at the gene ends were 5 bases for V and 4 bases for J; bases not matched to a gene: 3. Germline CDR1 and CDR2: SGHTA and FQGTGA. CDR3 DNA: TGTGCCAGCAGCCGGACAGGTTCAGATACGCAGTATTTT. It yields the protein CASSRTGSDTQYF.

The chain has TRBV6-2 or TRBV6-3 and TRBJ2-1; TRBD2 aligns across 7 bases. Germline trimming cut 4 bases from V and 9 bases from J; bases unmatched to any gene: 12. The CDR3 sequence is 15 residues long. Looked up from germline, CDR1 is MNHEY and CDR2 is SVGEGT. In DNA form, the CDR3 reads TGTGCCAGCAGTTTTATGATAGCGGGTCGTGGTGAGCAGTTCTTC. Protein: CASSFMIAGRGEQFF.

CDR3: CASSQVQTNTGELFF. The CDR3 DNA follows: TGTGCCAGCAGCCAAGTTCAGACGAACACCGGGGAGCTGTTTTTT. The chain has TRBV14 and TRBJ2-2; D is ambiguous. V shed 1 base and J shed 0 bases, with 6 bases lying between them. Germline assignment: CDR1 SGHDN and CDR2 FVKESK. The CDR3 totals 15 residues.

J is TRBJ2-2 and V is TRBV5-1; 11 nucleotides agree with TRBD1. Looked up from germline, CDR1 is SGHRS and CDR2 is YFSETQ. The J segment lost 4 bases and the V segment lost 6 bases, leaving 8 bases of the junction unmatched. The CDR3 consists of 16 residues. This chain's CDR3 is CASTLGQGVFTGELFF. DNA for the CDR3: TGCGCCAGCACGCTGGGACAGGGGGTATTCACCGGGGAGCTGTTTTTT.

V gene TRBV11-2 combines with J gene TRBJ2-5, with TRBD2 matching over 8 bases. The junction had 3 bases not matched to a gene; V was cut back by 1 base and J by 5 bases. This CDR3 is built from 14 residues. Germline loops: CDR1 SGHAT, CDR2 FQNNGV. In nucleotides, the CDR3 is TGTGCCAGCAGCTTAGGTGGCGGGAGGGAGACCCAGTACTTC. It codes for CASSLGGGRETQYF.

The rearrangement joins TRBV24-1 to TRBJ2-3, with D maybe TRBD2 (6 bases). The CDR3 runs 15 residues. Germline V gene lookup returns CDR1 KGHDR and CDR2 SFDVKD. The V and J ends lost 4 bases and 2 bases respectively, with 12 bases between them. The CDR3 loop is CATSERAGTTDTQYF. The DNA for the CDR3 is TGTGCCACCAGTGAGAGGGCGGGAACCACAGATACGCAGTATTTT.

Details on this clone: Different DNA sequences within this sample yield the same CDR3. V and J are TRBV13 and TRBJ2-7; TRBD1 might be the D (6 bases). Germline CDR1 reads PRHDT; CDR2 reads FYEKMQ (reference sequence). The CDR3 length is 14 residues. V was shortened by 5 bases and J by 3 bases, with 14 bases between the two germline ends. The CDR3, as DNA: TGTGCCAGCAGCCTACCTGGGGGCAGCTACGAGCAGTACTTC. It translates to CASSLPGGSYEQYF. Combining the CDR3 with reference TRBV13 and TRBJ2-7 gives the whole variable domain AAGVIQSPRHLIKEKRETATLKCYPIPRHDTVYWYQQGPGQDPQFLISFYEKMQSDKGSIPDRFSAQQFSDYHSELNMSSLELGDSALYFCASSLPGGSYEQYFGPGTRLTVT.

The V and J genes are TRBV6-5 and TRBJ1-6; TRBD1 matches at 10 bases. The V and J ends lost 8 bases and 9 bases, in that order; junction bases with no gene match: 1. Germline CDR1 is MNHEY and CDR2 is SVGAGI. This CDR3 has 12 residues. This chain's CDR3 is CASGQGGSPLHF. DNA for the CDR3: TGTGCCAGCGGACAGGGGGGTTCACCCCTCCACTTT.

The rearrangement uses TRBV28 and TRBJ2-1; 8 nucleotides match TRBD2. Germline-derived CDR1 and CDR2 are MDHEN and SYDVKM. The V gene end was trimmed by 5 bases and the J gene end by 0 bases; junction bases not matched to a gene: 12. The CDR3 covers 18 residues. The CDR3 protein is CASSEASGSPSSYNEQFF. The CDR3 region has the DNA TGTGCCAGCAGTGAGGCTAGCGGGTCCCCGAGCTCCTACAATGAGCAGTTCTTC. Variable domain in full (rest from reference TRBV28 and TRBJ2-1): DVKVTQSSRYLVKRTGEKVFLECVQDMDHENMFWYRQDPGLGLRLIYFSYDVKMKEKGDIPEGYSVSREKKERFSLILESASTNQTSMYLCASSEASGSPSSYNEQFFGPGTRLTVL.